This T cell receptor (beta chain) was obtained from a study of CD4+ T cells in melanoma. Study outcomes and limitations: A reported correlation linked neoantigen-specific CD4+ T cells to CD8+, macrophage and B cell function. Reportedly, melanoma neoantigen-specific CD4+ T cells showed varied differentiation states.

To note about this clone: What it binds is not known.

Profiling relied on immunoSEQ multiplex PCR, and the TCRdb table lists in-frame clones only, not all of them. The profile shows about 55,000 clones, 60% to 75% of them singletons. The CDR3 spans 15 residues. The V gene end was trimmed by 6 bases and the J gene end by 4 bases; junction bases not matched to a gene: 7. CDR1 WSHSY and CDR2 SAAADI come from the germline V gene. Sequencing input: tumor tissue. The chain employs TRBV10-2 and TRBJ2-7; 12 nucleotides agree with TRBD2. The clonotype originates from a human donor with melanoma. CDR3 in amino acids: CASREKLAGGYEQYF. The CDR3 DNA reads TGCGCCAGCAGAGAGAAACTAGCGGGGGGATACGAGCAGTACTTC.